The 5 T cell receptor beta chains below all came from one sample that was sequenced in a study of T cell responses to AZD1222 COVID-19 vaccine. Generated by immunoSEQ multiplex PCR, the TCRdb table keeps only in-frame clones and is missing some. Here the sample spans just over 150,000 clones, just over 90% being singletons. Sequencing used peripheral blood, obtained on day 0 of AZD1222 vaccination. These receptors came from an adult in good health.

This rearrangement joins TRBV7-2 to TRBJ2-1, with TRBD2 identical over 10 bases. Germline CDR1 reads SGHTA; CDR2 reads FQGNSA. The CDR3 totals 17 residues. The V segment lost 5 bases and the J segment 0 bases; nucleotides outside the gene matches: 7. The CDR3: CASSPYRLAGSYNEQFF. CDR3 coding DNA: TGTGCCAGCAGCCCCTATAGACTAGCGGGCTCCTACAATGAGCAGTTCTTC.

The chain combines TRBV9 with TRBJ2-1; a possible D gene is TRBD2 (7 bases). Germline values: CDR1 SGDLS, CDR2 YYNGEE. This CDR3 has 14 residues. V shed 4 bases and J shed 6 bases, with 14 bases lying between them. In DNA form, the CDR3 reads TGTGCCAGCAGCCCACGGCGGGGGCGCAATGAGCAGTTCTTC. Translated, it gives CASSPRRGRNEQFF.

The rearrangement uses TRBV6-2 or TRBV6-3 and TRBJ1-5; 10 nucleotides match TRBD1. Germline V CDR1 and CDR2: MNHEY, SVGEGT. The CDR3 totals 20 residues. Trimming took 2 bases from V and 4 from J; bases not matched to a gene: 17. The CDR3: CASSYRFSLRSGQGNQPQHF. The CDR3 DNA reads TGTGCCAGCAGTTACCGATTTTCCTTAAGATCGGGACAGGGGAATCAGCCCCAGCATTTT.

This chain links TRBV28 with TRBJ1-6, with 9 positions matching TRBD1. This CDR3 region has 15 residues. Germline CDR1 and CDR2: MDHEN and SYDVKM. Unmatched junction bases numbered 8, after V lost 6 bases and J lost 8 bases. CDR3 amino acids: CASSESGTGHSPLHF. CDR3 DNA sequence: TGTGCCAGCAGCGAATCCGGGACAGGGCATTCACCCCTCCACTTT.

The CDR3 reads CASSPRDRLSGGYTF. The CDR3 DNA is TGTGCCAGCAGCCCCCGGGACAGGCTTTCGGGGGGCTACACCTTC. The chain carries TRBV5-4 and TRBJ1-2; 8 bases match TRBD1. Germline loops: CDR1 SGHNT, CDR2 YYREEE (reference sequence). The CDR3 length is 15 residues. V lost 4 bases and J lost 8; bases outside the gene matches: 13.